Each of the 30 T cell receptor beta chains below was sequenced from the same sample in a study of T cell responses to AZD1222 COVID-19 vaccine. This table comes from immunoSEQ multiplex PCR, and its TCRdb copy is limited to in-frame clones, with some not included. In the table there are some 200,000 clones, around 94% of which are singletons. The material sequenced was peripheral blood, taken 28 days after the second dose of the MenACWY control vaccine. The receptors originated from an adult who received the MenACWY meningococcal vaccine as a control.

The CDR3 protein is CASSPSQTGNTIYF. The CDR3 DNA sequence: TGTGCCAGCAGCCCGTCCCAGACAGGAAACACCATATATTTT. V usage is TRBV5-6 and J usage is TRBJ1-3, with D unclear. From germline, CDR1 is SGHDT and CDR2 YYEEEE. V lost 4 bases to trimming and J lost 4 bases, with 12 bases between them. The CDR3 sequence is 14 residues long.

The count of this clone is one. The V call is TRBV7-3, the J call TRBJ1-1; D not resolved. Germline-derived CDR1 and CDR2 are SGHTA and FQGTGA. V lost 6 bases and J lost 0, with 8 bases in between. The CDR3 covers 13 residues. The CDR3 sequence is CASSWGMNTEAFF. DNA of the CDR3: TGTGCCAGCAGTTGGGGTATGAACACTGAAGCTTTCTTT.

This clone was observed a handful of times. The V gene is TRBV6-5, the J gene TRBJ2-2; 8 bases agree with TRBD1. Germline-derived CDR1 and CDR2 are MNHEY and SVGAGI. Unmatched junction bases numbered 5, after V lost 7 bases and J lost 7 bases. The CDR3 runs 13 residues. CDR3: CASKRTGIGELFF. CDR3 in DNA: TGTGCCAGCAAACGGACAGGGATCGGGGAGCTGTTTTTT.

The rearrangement links TRBV28 to TRBJ1-4; 9 nucleotides agree with TRBD1. This CDR3 contains 16 residues. CDR1 and CDR2 (germline): MDHEN, SYDVKM. The ends lost 2 bases at V and 4 bases at J; junction bases unmatched: 5. The CDR3 spells CASSLTGTGSNEKLFF. The CDR3 DNA is TGTGCCAGCAGTTTAACCGGGACAGGGAGTAATGAAAAACTGTTTTTT.

V gene TRBV4-2 combines with J gene TRBJ1-6; D remains ambiguous. The V and J ends lost 0 bases and 6 bases respectively, with 12 bases between them. Germline values: CDR1 LGHNA, CDR2 YNFKEQ. The CDR3 is made up of 16 amino acids. The DNA for the CDR3 is TGTGCCAGCAGCCAAGATATAAGGGAGGGTAATTCACCCCTCCACTTT. Its protein is CASSQDIREGNSPLHF.

In this sample, this clone turned up once. The V and J genes are TRBV6-6 and TRBJ1-2; weak D call: TRBD1 (5 bases). The CDR3 sequence is 13 residues long. Trimming removed 5 bases at V and 3 bases at J, with 10 bases between. Germline V gene data show CDR1 as MNHNY and CDR2 as SVGAGI (reference sequence). CDR3 region: CASSLGTDYGYTF. The DNA of the CDR3 is TGTGCCAGCAGTCTTGGGACGGACTATGGCTACACCTTC.

CDR3 in amino acids: CATSRYREGALSGANVLTF. In nucleotides, the CDR3 is TGTGCCACCAGCAGATATCGGGAGGGGGCCCTCTCTGGGGCCAACGTCCTGACTTTC. This rearrangement joins TRBV15 to TRBJ2-6; D might be TRBD2 (8 bases). V lost 2 bases, J lost 0 bases, and 17 bases lay in between. The CDR3 has 19 amino acids. From germline, CDR1 is LNHNV and CDR2 YYDKDF (reference sequence).

The genes are TRBV7-9 and TRBJ2-7; no clear D. The CDR3 runs 13 residues. CDR1 is SEHNR, CDR2 FQNEAQ, per germline (reference sequence). V lost 3 bases and J lost 4, with 10 bases in between. CDR3 amino acids: CASSFRNPYEQYF. The CDR3, as DNA: TGTGCCAGCAGCTTCCGGAACCCTTACGAGCAGTACTTC.

J is TRBJ2-2 and V is TRBV9; TRBD2 agrees at 7 bases. The CDR3 totals 17 residues. Germline V gene data show CDR1 as SGDLS and CDR2 as YYNGEE. With V trimmed by 0 bases and J by 1 base, 6 bases remained unmatched. The CDR3 reads CASSVALGGGNTGELFF. CDR3 coding DNA: TGTGCCAGCAGCGTAGCTCTGGGCGGGGGGAACACCGGGGAGCTGTTTTTT.

This chain links TRBV5-5 with TRBJ2-3; D not certain. Germline loops: CDR1 SGHKS, CDR2 YYEKEE (reference sequence). The CDR3 is made up of 14 amino acids. The V end was cut by 4 bases, the J end by 3 bases, with 12 bases between. The CDR3 DNA sequence: TGTGCCAGCAGCCCTACCCACAGTACAGATACGCAGTATTTT. Its protein is CASSPTHSTDTQYF.

The chain is built from TRBV10-3 and TRBJ1-5, with D hard to call. This CDR3 contains 13 residues. Trimming removed 0 bases at V and 7 bases at J, with 7 bases between. Germline lookup yields CDR1 ENHRY and CDR2 SYGVKD. CDR3 region: CAISESGPQPQHF. The CDR3 coding sequence is TGTGCCATCAGTGAGTCGGGCCCCCAGCCCCAGCATTTT.

The rearrangement joins TRBV12-3 or TRBV12-4 to TRBJ2-1; no clear D gene. CDR3 length equals 11 residues. Trimming took 7 bases from V and 9 from J, leaving 10 bases between them. CDR3 region: CASTRLAEQFF. The CDR3 DNA reads TGTGCCAGCACCCGCCTGGCTGAGCAGTTCTTC.

This rearrangement joins TRBV6-5 to TRBJ1-4; no clear D. Between the trimmed V and J ends, which lost 7 bases and 0 bases, there was a span of 12 bases. The CDR3 loop spans 15 amino acids. Germline V gives CDR1 MNHEY, CDR2 SVGAGI. The CDR3 loop reads CASKRAGATNEKLFF. As DNA, the CDR3 is TGTGCCAGCAAGAGGGCCGGAGCAACTAATGAAAAACTGTTTTTT.

The chain has TRBV30 and TRBJ1-4; 10 bases align to TRBD1. The ends lost 1 base at V and 3 bases at J; junction bases unmatched: 8. Germline V gene data show CDR1 as GTSNPN and CDR2 as SVGIG (reference sequence). This CDR3 has 17 residues. Here the CDR3 reads CAWSADRGKAANEKLFF. Here the CDR3 DNA reads TGTGCCTGGAGTGCGGACAGGGGGAAAGCGGCTAATGAAAAACTGTTTTTT.

This clone was detected only a few times. The V call is TRBV30, the J call TRBJ1-1, with 10 nucleotides matching TRBD1. This CDR3 comprises 16 residues. The germline gives CDR1 GTSNPN, CDR2 SVGIG (reference sequence). The junction had 19 bases not matched to a gene; V was cut back by 3 bases and J by 12 bases. This chain's CDR3 is CAWRNTGTGERRSTFF. The CDR3 DNA sequence: TGTGCCTGGAGAAATACCGGGACAGGGGAACGAAGGTCAACTTTCTTT.

This clone appeared a single time. The chain combines TRBV13 with TRBJ2-7; TRBD1 might be the D (6 bases). This CDR3 is 13 amino acids long. V lost 7 bases and J lost 6, with 16 bases in between. CDR1 is PRHDT, CDR2 FYEKMQ, per germline (reference sequence). The CDR3 nucleotides read TGTGCCAGCACCCAACCAGGGGAACGCGAGCAGTACTTC. Its protein is CASTQPGEREQYF.

This sequence joins TRBV30 and TRBJ2-2; no firm D call. CDR1 and CDR2 (germline): GTSNPN, SVGIG (reference sequence). The CDR3 spans 12 residues. Trimming took 0 bases from V and 2 from J, leaving 1 base between them. CDR3: CAWSVNTGELFF. In nucleotides, the CDR3 is TGTGCCTGGAGTGTAAACACCGGGGAGCTGTTTTTT.

The V gene is TRBV2, the J gene TRBJ2-1; D is perhaps TRBD2 (6 bases). In germline, CDR1 is SNHLY, CDR2 FYNNEI. The V gene lost 0 bases and the J gene lost 15 bases, with 12 bases spanning the gap. This CDR3 spans 12 amino acids. CDR3 residues: CASSEAGTPPFF. CDR3 in DNA: TGTGCCAGCAGTGAAGCGGGGACTCCGCCGTTCTTC.

A single count supports this clone. This chain links TRBV18 with TRBJ2-6; D is ambiguous. The CDR3 loop spans 14 amino acids. V gave up 5 bases and J gave up 3 bases, with 8 bases separating them. Germline assignment: CDR1 KGHSH and CDR2 LQKENI. The CDR3 protein is CASSDSVGANVLTF. CDR3 coding DNA: TGTGCCAGCTCAGATTCGGTTGGGGCCAACGTCCTGACTTTC.

This clone was found a few times. This chain connects TRBV10-2 to TRBJ1-5, with no clear D. CDR3 length: 13 amino acids. Germline V lookup: CDR1 WSHSY, CDR2 SAAADI. V lost 3 bases to trimming and J lost 0 bases, with 3 bases between them. CDR3 amino acids: CASSDNSNQPQHF. The CDR3 nucleotides read TGCGCCAGCAGTGATAATAGCAATCAGCCCCAGCATTTT.

The V and J genes are TRBV3-1 (or the pseudogene TRBV3-2) and TRBJ2-1, with 12 bases aligning to TRBD2. The length of the CDR3 is 16 residues. With V trimmed by 0 bases and J by 8 bases, 5 bases remained unmatched. Per the germline V gene, CDR1 is LGHDT and CDR2 is YNNKEL (reference sequence). CDR3 nucleotide sequence: TGTGCCAGCAGCCAAGAGAAACTAGCGGGAGGCCATGAGCAGTTCTTC. Protein: CASSQEKLAGGHEQFF.

This clone has just one count. This chain joins TRBV6-1 and TRBJ1-5, with D perhaps TRBD1 (5 bases). The V gene's germline CDR1 is MNHNS and CDR2 SASEGT. Between the trimmed V and J ends, which lost 2 bases and 5 bases, there was a span of 13 bases. CDR3 length equals 15 residues. In nucleotides, the CDR3 is TGTGCCAGCAGTGAAAGTGGGGGGGTACATCAGCCCCAGCATTTT. It codes for CASSESGGVHQPQHF.

The rearrangement links TRBV9 to TRBJ2-1; 9 nucleotides align to TRBD1. Germline V lookup: CDR1 SGDLS, CDR2 YYNGEE. Losses at the gene ends were 3 bases for V and 3 bases for J; bases not matched to a gene: 4. The CDR3 is 15 amino acids. This chain's CDR3 is CASSAGTGNYNEQFF. The CDR3 nucleotides are TGTGCCAGCAGCGCCGGGACAGGGAACTACAATGAGCAGTTCTTC.

The V call is TRBV30, the J call TRBJ1-5, with D possibly TRBD1 on 5 matching bases. Germline loops: CDR1 GTSNPN, CDR2 SVGIG (reference sequence). The ends were cut back, 3 bases at V and 2 bases at J, with 5 bases in the middle. This CDR3 region has 12 residues. The CDR3: CAWRQGNQPQHF. Here the CDR3 DNA reads TGTGCCTGGAGACAGGGCAATCAGCCCCAGCATTTT.

The chain couples TRBV7-9 to TRBJ2-1; a weak D match, TRBD1 (6 bases). The germline CDR1 and CDR2 sequences are SEHNR and FQNEAQ (reference sequence). The CDR3 is made up of 14 amino acids. Trimming pared 1 base from V and 7 bases from J, leaving 11 bases between. This chain's CDR3 is CASSLVQGRNEQFF. Here the CDR3 DNA reads TGTGCCAGCAGCTTAGTACAGGGCAGGAATGAGCAGTTCTTC.

The CDR3 DNA follows: TGTGCCAGCAGCCCCCTGGGGGGAGTTCGGGAGGAGCAGTTCTTC. It specifies CASSPLGGVREEQFF. V gene TRBV7-3 combines with J gene TRBJ2-1; a weak D match, TRBD2 (6 bases). Germline CDR1 and CDR2: SGHTA and FQGTGA. With 5 bases removed from V and 10 bases from J, the gap between germline ends came to 21 bases. The length of the CDR3 is 15 residues.

V usage is TRBV28 and J usage is TRBJ2-7, with D perhaps TRBD1 (6 bases). CDR3 length: 13 amino acids. With 8 bases removed from V and 2 bases from J, the gap between germline ends came to 13 bases. Germline lookup yields CDR1 MDHEN and CDR2 SYDVKM. The CDR3 loop is CASRGQFAYEQYF. The CDR3 coding sequence is TGTGCCAGCCGCGGACAGTTCGCCTACGAGCAGTACTTC.

The V call is TRBV4-1, the J call TRBJ1-2; no reliable D call. This CDR3 comprises 16 residues. CDR1 and CDR2 from the germline V gene are MGHRA and YSYEKL. V lost 4 bases and J lost 5, with 20 bases in between. The CDR3: CASSPGWADQRYGYTF. The CDR3 nucleotides read TGCGCCAGCAGCCCCGGATGGGCAGACCAAAGGTATGGCTACACCTTC.

This clone showed up just once. This chain links TRBV9 with TRBJ2-2; 8 positions agree with TRBD2. The trim removed 3 bases at V and 6 bases at J, leaving 4 bases unmatched. The germline V gene encodes CDR1 SGDLS and CDR2 YYNGEE. The CDR3 sequence is 14 residues long. The CDR3 DNA is TGTGCCAGCAGCGGGGCGGGGGGTCCCGGGGAGCTGTTTTTT. It translates to CASSGAGGPGELFF.

This rearrangement joins TRBV15 to TRBJ2-2; 7 positions match TRBD2. Trimming took 0 bases from V and 6 from J; bases not matched to a gene: 7. CDR1 and CDR2 from the germline V gene are LNHNV and YYDKDF (reference sequence). The CDR3 covers 16 residues. The CDR3 here is CATSRELGGGPGELFF. As DNA, the CDR3 is TGTGCCACCAGCAGAGAATTGGGGGGAGGGCCCGGGGAGCTGTTTTTT.